This TCR beta chain appears in the sequencing data of a study of CD8 T cells in ankylosing spondylitis. Overall study findings and caveats: There was a TCR beta motif, made of several highly homologous variants, that appeared characteristic of ankylosing spondylitis blood.

Per germline, CDR1 SGHKS and CDR2 YYEKEE (reference sequence). The CDR3 contains 14 residues. V shed 3 bases, J shed 4 bases, and the junction held 5 bases outside the gene matches. As for this clonotype: Its specificity is unknown.

TCRdb re-analysed the 5' RACE reads in MiXCR, keeping a single row per CDR3 protein. The data contain 330,000 or so distinct CDR3 sequences, less than 10% of them singletons. The gene calls are TRBV5-5 and TRBJ2-3; 7 bases agree with TRBD1. The sample consisted of blood, either unsorted or a sorted T cell fraction (not recorded which). The receptor comes from a male donor with ankylosing spondylitis. The CDR3 loop is CASSWGTAADTQYF. CDR3 sequence (DNA): TGTGCCAGCAGCTGGGGGACAGCGGCAGATACGCAGTATTTT.